The sequence of this T cell receptor beta chain was determined in a study of shared clonotypes between healthy human individuals. Study background: Donors consisted of a couple of women and a few men between 18 and 49.

Of note for this clone: This same CDR3 is encoded by further DNA sequences in the sample.

Every one of the donors was a Caucasian adult that lived in Nashville, Tennessee. How the authors handled the data: From ImmunoSEQ came sequences covering only the junction and carrying no quality scores, so filtering differed. Sequenced by immunoSEQ multiplex PCR; TCRdb stores in-frame clones only, minus some. That table supplies the V and J calls and clone size; D and trimming were determined from the DNA. The sample lists a few million clones; roughly nine tenths were seen once. The length of the CDR3 is 15 residues. Germline loops: CDR1 KGHSH, CDR2 LQKENI. J lost 4 bases, V lost 3 bases, and 4 bases had no gene match.

Sequencing was carried out using naive CD4+ T cells sorted from blood. Sample subset: CD45RA+ positively selected. The source is a man younger than 30 in good health. The rearrangement uses TRBV18 and TRBJ2-5, with TRBD2 matching 11 bases. DNA of the CDR3: TGTGCCAGCTCACCTGGGACTAGCGGAGGAGAGACCCAGTACTTC. It yields the protein CASSPGTSGGETQYF.